This record looks at one TCR beta chain sequence and its context. cDNA encoding TCR beta was synthesized via 5'RACE template switching incorporating UMIs. One entry per CDR3 protein, without DNA, is what TCRdb gives after re-calling the 5' RACE reads. The sample spans around 550,000 distinct CDR3 sequences; the ten largest clones claim approximately 3.6%. The data originate from a study of T cells expressing NK-cell markers. The CDR3 consists of 14 residues. Per the germline V gene, CDR1 is SNHLY and CDR2 is FYNNEI. This TCR derives from a man between 18 and 29 years old in good health. V is TRBV2 and J is TRBJ1-4; without DNA, the TCRdb call of TRBD1 cannot be checked. The sample comprised blood T cells: a sorted CD56 or NKG2C T cell subset, CD4+ or CD8+ T cells, or bulk PBMC T cells (not recorded which). CDR3 region: CASGRGTDNEKLFF.